The 15 T cell receptor beta chains reported below all come from one sample, sequenced in a study of T-cell memory formation after mild COVID-19 (dated by TCRdb to about 2021). Libraries were built with 5' RACE. The instrument was an Illumina NovaSeq 6000. The public reads were run again by TCRdb, first through fastp at Q25 and then through MiXCR, and only productive beta chains were kept. Each CDR3 protein appears once, grouped with its most common genes and DNA. The sample has some 300,000 distinct CDR3 sequences on record, approximately 22% of them singletons. The top ten hold around 20% of the sample. Material: PBMCs or a T cell subset sorted from them (not recorded which). The receptor set was obtained from a man between 18 and 35 years old who had mild COVID-19 (a few samples of this study predate the infection). The sample titles of this study are shuffled in the database, so cell type and time point are left out; the donor was told from shared clones.

The genes are TRBV3-1 and TRBJ2-1; the D is unclear. Germline-derived CDR1 and CDR2 are LGHDT and YNNKEL (reference sequence). CDR3 length equals 12 residues. Deletions cut 6 bases from V and 6 bases from J, with 9 bases between. CDR3 nucleotide sequence: TGTGCCAGCAGTCGAATCGGCAATGAGCAGTTCTTC. This codes for CASSRIGNEQFF.

This chain links TRBV5-1 with TRBJ2-7, with D possibly TRBD1 on 5 matching bases. The germline gives CDR1 SGHRS, CDR2 YFSETQ. This CDR3 comprises 15 residues. V was clipped by 1 base and J by 5 bases, with 16 bases between them. The CDR3, as DNA: TGCGCCAGCAGCTTGTCCAGGGATATTTTCCACGAGCAGTACGTC. Amino acid sequence: CASSLSRDIFHEQYV.

This clonotype has more than one count but fewer than ten. CDR3 amino acids: CASSAGQPGFTGELFF. CDR3 in DNA: TGTGCCAGCAGCGCAGGACAGCCTGGTTTCACCGGGGAGCTGTTTTTT. The chain couples TRBV9 to TRBJ2-2; TRBD1 might be the D (6 bases). This CDR3 is 16 amino acids long. Germline CDR1 SGDLS, CDR2 YYNGEE. Trimming removed 3 bases from V and 4 bases from J, with 16 bases in between.

The CDR3 is CSARDPAASSYEQYF. The CDR3 nucleotides read TGCAGTGCTAGAGATCCGGCTGCGAGCTCCTACGAGCAGTACTTC. This chain connects TRBV20-1 to TRBJ2-7; D gene unclear. CDR3 length: 15 residues. CDR1 is DFQATT and CDR2 is SNEGSKA in the germline V gene (reference sequence). Trimming pared 0 bases from V and 0 bases from J, leaving 12 bases between.

The gene calls are TRBV6-2 or TRBV6-3 and TRBJ2-7, with 8 nucleotides matching TRBD2. The junction had 11 bases not matched to a gene; V was cut back by 8 bases and J by 2 bases. The length of the CDR3 is 15 residues. CDR1 and CDR2 from the germline V gene are MNHEY and SVGEGT. The CDR3 nucleotides are TGTGCCAGCGCTAACGGCGGGCGGGGGGCCTACGAGCAGTACTTC. As protein: CASANGGRGAYEQYF.

This clonotype was recorded at least ten times. The chain employs TRBV4-2 and TRBJ2-4; the D gene is possibly TRBD2 (6 bases). The CDR3 has 16 amino acids. With 4 bases removed from V and 2 bases from J, the gap between germline ends came to 15 bases. CDR1 is LGHNA and CDR2 is YNFKEQ in the germline V gene. This CDR3 is CASSPASGGSKNIQYF. The CDR3 coding sequence is TGTGCCAGCAGCCCCGCTTCTGGGGGGTCCAAAAACATTCAGTACTTC.

This CDR3 reads CASSHLLAGPGELFF. The CDR3, as DNA: TGCGCCAGCTCACACCTACTAGCGGGTCCCGGGGAGCTGTTTTTT. The chain joins TRBV4-1 to TRBJ2-2; the match to TRBD2 covers 9 bases. With V trimmed by 8 bases and J by 6 bases, 10 bases remained unmatched. The CDR3 totals 15 residues. Germline V gene sequence: CDR1 MGHRA, CDR2 YSYEKL.

This clonotype came up many times. CDR3 nucleotides: TGTGCCAGCAGCAGGGGATTGGGGAATGAGCAGTTCTTC. Its translation is CASSRGLGNEQFF. V usage is TRBV2 and J usage is TRBJ2-1; a possible D gene is TRBD1 (6 bases). Germline CDR1 and CDR2: SNHLY and FYNNEI. Trimming stripped 6 bases from V and 7 bases from J, with 13 bases between. The CDR3 spans 13 residues.

This sequence joins TRBV20-1 and TRBJ2-1; D is uncertain. Germline CDR1 reads DFQATT; CDR2 reads SNEGSKA (reference sequence). V was shortened by 4 bases and J by 5 bases, with 12 bases between the two germline ends. CDR3 length: 13 amino acids. CDR3 amino acids: CSATVWDHNEQFF. CDR3 bases: TGCAGTGCTACGGTATGGGATCACAATGAGCAGTTCTTC.

This clonotype was seen a handful of times. The gene calls are TRBV7-9 and TRBJ1-5, with D tentatively TRBD1 (5 bases). This CDR3 contains 15 residues. The germline V gene encodes CDR1 SEHNR and CDR2 FQNEAQ (reference sequence). Trimming shortened V by 1 base and J by 5 bases, and 12 bases separated the two germline ends. Here the CDR3 reads CASSLVGATDQPQHF. CDR3 sequence (DNA): TGTGCCAGCAGCTTAGTCGGGGCAACCGATCAGCCCCAGCATTTT.

The chain combines TRBV3-1 with TRBJ2-5; D is unclear. Germline CDR1 is LGHDT and CDR2 is YNNKEL (reference sequence). This CDR3 has 13 amino acids. V lost 1 base to trimming and J lost 3 bases, with 6 bases between them. The CDR3 bases are TGTGCCAGCAGCCAAGTCGCGGAAGAGACCCAGTACTTC. This sequence encodes CASSQVAEETQYF.

In its sample, this clonotype was seen a few times. The rearrangement joins TRBV20-1 to TRBJ1-2; a possible D gene is TRBD1 (5 bases). Germline V gene lookup returns CDR1 DFQATT and CDR2 SNEGSKA (reference sequence). Trimming removed 0 bases at V and 6 bases at J, with 8 bases between. The CDR3 runs to 12 residues. The CDR3 DNA reads as TGCAGTGCTAGAGAACAGGCAGATGGCTACACCTTC. Translated, it gives CSAREQADGYTF.

This clonotype was counted only a few times. The chain joins TRBV5-1 to TRBJ2-7; 8 bases line up with TRBD1. After removal of 0 bases from V and 2 bases from J, the junction contained 13 bases not matched to a gene. Per germline, CDR1 SGHRS and CDR2 YFSETQ. CDR3 length: 18 amino acids. CDR3 nucleotide sequence: TGCGCCAGCAGCTTGGAGATCCGATTCGGGGACAGGACCTACGAGCAGTACGTC. Translation: CASSLEIRFGDRTYEQYV.

This clonotype was seen only a few times. The J gene is TRBJ1-2, the V gene TRBV5-1; the D gene is possibly TRBD1 (6 bases). With 4 bases removed from V and 4 bases from J, the gap between germline ends came to 20 bases. The CDR3 is made up of 16 amino acids. Germline-derived CDR1 and CDR2 are SGHRS and YFSETQ. The CDR3 DNA reads as TGCGCCAGCAGCCCCACCGGGGGGGACATGAGCTATGGCTACACCTTC. Translation gives CASSPTGGDMSYGYTF.

J is TRBJ1-2 and V is TRBV4-3; possible D gene TRBD1, 5 bases. The germline V gene encodes CDR1 LGHNA and CDR2 YSLEER. The CDR3 covers 15 residues. V lost 0 bases, J lost 4 bases, and 12 bases lay in between. This CDR3 reads CASSQDLPGGYGYTF. CDR3 bases: TGCGCCAGCAGCCAAGATCTTCCCGGGGGCTATGGCTACACCTTC.